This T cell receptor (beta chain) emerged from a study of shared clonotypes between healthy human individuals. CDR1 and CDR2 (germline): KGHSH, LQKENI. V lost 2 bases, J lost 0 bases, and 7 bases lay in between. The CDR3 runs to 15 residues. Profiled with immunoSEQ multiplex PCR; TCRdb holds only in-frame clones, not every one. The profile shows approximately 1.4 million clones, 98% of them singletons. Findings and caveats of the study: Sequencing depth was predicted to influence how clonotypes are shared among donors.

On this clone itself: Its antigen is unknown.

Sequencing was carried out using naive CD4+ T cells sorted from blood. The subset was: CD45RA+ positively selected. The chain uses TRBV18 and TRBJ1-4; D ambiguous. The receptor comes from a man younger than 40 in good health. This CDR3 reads CASSPIGATNEKLFF. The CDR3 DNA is TGTGCCAGCTCACCAATCGGTGCAACTAATGAAAAACTGTTTTTT.